The 14 T cell receptor beta chains given below trace back to one sample, sequenced in a study of cytomegalovirus exposure and HLA in healthy donors. Method: immunoSEQ multiplex PCR; TCRdb's copy keeps in-frame clones and lacks some. The sample consists of a few hundred thousand clones, about nine tenths of them appearing once. Input material: PBMCs. These receptors were obtained from a woman younger than 30 in good health and CMV-seronegative.

The V and J genes are TRBV2 and TRBJ1-4; unclear D gene. The CDR3 runs to 15 residues. Germline V lookup: CDR1 SNHLY, CDR2 FYNNEI. V gave up 4 bases and J gave up 0 bases, with 9 bases separating them. The CDR3, as DNA: TGTGCCAGCAGTGGCCTCGGGACAACTAATGAAAAACTGTTTTTT. This encodes CASSGLGTTNEKLFF.

A word on this clone: The junction does not match germline at one end; this may be a read error. The V and J genes are TRBV4-1 and TRBJ2-7; 7 nucleotides agree with TRBD2. In germline, CDR1 is MGHRA, CDR2 YSYEKL. The CDR3 totals 15 residues. CDR3 sequence reads: CASSQDGLAVYGQYF. DNA for the CDR3: TGCGCCAGCAGCCAAGATGGGCTAGCGGTCTACGGGCAGTACTTC.

V gene TRBV28 combines with J gene TRBJ2-7, with 8 nucleotides matching TRBD1. The CDR3 runs to 14 residues. V dropped 5 bases and J dropped 3; count of bases not matched to a gene: 6. CDR1 and CDR2 from the germline V gene are MDHEN and SYDVKM. CDR3 loop: CASSESGTGYEQYF. Written as DNA, the CDR3 is TGTGCCAGCAGTGAAAGTGGGACAGGCTACGAGCAGTACTTC. Based on the CDR3 plus reference TRBV28 and TRBJ2-7, the full variable domain is DVKVTQSSRYLVKRTGEKVFLECVQDMDHENMFWYRQDPGLGLRLIYFSYDVKMKEKGDIPEGYSVSREKKERFSLILESASTNQTSMYLCASSESGTGYEQYFGPGTRLTVT.

The chain has TRBV29-1 and TRBJ2-7; 9 positions agree with TRBD1. V dropped 2 bases and J dropped 6; count of bases not matched to a gene: 11. The CDR3 runs 15 residues. Per the germline V gene, CDR1 is SQVTM and CDR2 is ANQGSEA. The CDR3: CSVEMGQGNLLEQYF. The CDR3 DNA reads as TGCAGCGTTGAAATGGGACAGGGAAATCTTCTCGAGCAGTACTTC.

The chain combines TRBV29-1 with TRBJ2-1, with 7 bases lining up with TRBD2. V was pared by 6 bases and J by 8 bases, with 7 bases of the junction left unmatched. The CDR3 is made up of 12 amino acids. The germline V gene encodes CDR1 SQVTM and CDR2 ANQGSEA. CDR3 nucleotides: TGCAGCGTGGGGACGGGGGGTGATGAGCAGTTCTTC. This translates into CSVGTGGDEQFF.

The genes are TRBV27 and TRBJ2-2, with 8 positions matching TRBD1. CDR3 length equals 17 residues. V was pared by 10 bases and J by 3 bases, with 16 bases of the junction left unmatched. Germline V gives CDR1 MNHEY, CDR2 SMNVEV (reference sequence). The CDR3 nucleotides read TGTGCCACCTTCCCGGACAGGGTTGGTTTGTACACCGGGGAGCTGTTTTTT. Translating gives CATFPDRVGLYTGELFF.

This clone was found a few times. The V and J genes are TRBV9 and TRBJ1-1; 8 bases are shared with TRBD1. J lost 4 bases, V lost 4 bases, and 12 bases had no gene match. Germline V lookup: CDR1 SGDLS, CDR2 YYNGEE. This CDR3 is built from 16 residues. CDR3 protein: CASSPNPGGAGTEAFF. The DNA of the CDR3 is TGTGCCAGCAGCCCGAACCCAGGGGGCGCGGGCACTGAAGCTTTCTTT.

CDR3 bases: TGCGCCAGCAGCTTGTATCCCAGGACTAGCGGGTACAATGAGCAGTTCTTC. It yields the protein CASSLYPRTSGYNEQFF. The genes are TRBV5-1 and TRBJ2-1; 11 bases align to TRBD2. The germline gives CDR1 SGHRS, CDR2 YFSETQ. The CDR3 has 17 residues. With V trimmed by 1 base and J by 4 bases, 7 bases remained unmatched.

The chain has TRBV6-5 and TRBJ1-3; D remains unclear. Germline CDR1 reads MNHEY; CDR2 reads SVGAGI. V dropped 0 bases and J dropped 0 bases, with 9 bases sitting between them. The CDR3 has 16 residues. The DNA of the CDR3 is TGTGCCAGCAGTTACTCGACGGGGTCCTCTGGAAACACCATATATTTT. Translation gives CASSYSTGSSGNTIYF.

The chain combines TRBV7-2 with TRBJ2-7, with TRBD2 matching 11 bases. This CDR3 has 15 amino acids. V shed 5 bases and J 0 bases; nucleotides not matched to a gene: 3. Germline lookup yields CDR1 SGHTA and CDR2 FQGNSA. In DNA, the CDR3 is TGTGCCAGCAGCATTACTAGCGGGAGCTCCTACGAGCAGTACTTC. Its translation: CASSITSGSSYEQYF.

This clone appeared a single time. The chain couples TRBV7-7 to TRBJ2-3; 12 bases align to TRBD2. This CDR3 is built from 15 residues. CDR1 SSHAT and CDR2 FNYEAQ come from the germline V gene (reference sequence). Unmatched junction bases numbered 9, after V lost 10 bases and J lost 4 bases. CDR3 nucleotide sequence: TGTGCCATACGGACTAGCGGGGCTTTCGCAGATACGCAGTATTTT. Translating it yields CAIRTSGAFADTQYF.

The chain combines TRBV7-8 with TRBJ1-5, with no clear D. CDR1 and CDR2 (germline): SGHVS, FQNEAQ. CDR3 length equals 12 residues. The V gene lost 0 bases and the J gene lost 10 bases, with 7 bases spanning the gap. The CDR3 DNA sequence: TGTGCCAGCAGCTTAGCGGAGACCCCCCAGCATTTT. Protein: CASSLAETPQHF.

In this sample, this clone turned up once. The chain uses TRBV11-2 and TRBJ1-2, with 7 nucleotides matching TRBD1. The CDR3 has 17 amino acids. Germline values: CDR1 SGHAT, CDR2 FQNNGV. The V and J ends lost 0 bases and 4 bases, in that order; junction bases with no gene match: 11. CDR3 in DNA: TGTGCCAGCAGCTTAGAATGGGGACAGCCCGGCTCCTATGGCTACACCTTC. It translates to CASSLEWGQPGSYGYTF.

The chain combines TRBV9 with TRBJ2-5; TRBD2 aligns across 11 bases. The germline V gene has CDR1 SGDLS and CDR2 YYNGEE. V trimming: 3 bases; J trimming: 9 bases; junction bases outside the gene matches: 7. The CDR3 length is 14 residues. The DNA for the CDR3 is TGTGCCAGCAGCGAGACTAGCGGGGTCGAGTCCCAGTACTTC. This encodes CASSETSGVESQYF. Variable domain in full (rest from reference TRBV9 and TRBJ2-5): DSGVTQTPKHLITATGQRVTLRCSPRSGDLSVYWYQQSLDQGLQFLIQYYNGEERAKGNILERFSAQQFPDLHSELNLSSLELGDSALYFCASSETSGVESQYFGPGTRLLVL.